This T cell receptor (beta chain) was documented in a study of T-cell memory formation after mild COVID-19. CDR1 SGHRS and CDR2 YFSETQ come from the germline V gene. CDR3 length: 14 amino acids. The V end was cut by 4 bases, the J end by 7 bases, with 15 bases between. TCRdb re-analysed the 5' RACE reads in MiXCR, keeping a single row per CDR3 protein. The table shows approximately 250,000 distinct CDR3 sequences, with about a sixth occurring only once. This clonotype was observed a few times. Its target is unknown. Study-level results: Researchers could not confirm that second-wave clones peaking on day 37 targeted SARS-CoV-2.

The chain couples TRBV5-1 to TRBJ2-4; D is possibly TRBD1 or TRBD2 (6 bases each). The sequencing sample was made of PBMCs or a T cell subset sorted from them (not recorded which). The clonotype originates from a man aged 18 to 29 who had mild COVID-19 (a few samples of this study predate the infection). Cell type and time point are not known. Written as DNA, the CDR3 is TGCGCCAGCAGCCTTGGGGGGCCTGACAACATTCAGTACTTC. Translation: CASSLGGPDNIQYF.